Included here is one TCR beta chain sequence, with context. This specimen comes from a study of blood T cell repertoires in COVID-19. Clones were sequenced by immunoSEQ multiplex PCR, and TCRdb holds only the in-frame ones, with some missing. The sample consists of over 35,000 clones, about four fifths of them appearing once. V dropped 1 base and J dropped 2 bases, with 8 bases sitting between them. Germline CDR1 and CDR2: KGHDR and SFDVKD. This CDR3 has 15 residues. Sequencing was carried out using peripheral blood. The V call is TRBV24-1, the J call TRBJ2-1; D possibly corresponds to TRBD2 (6 bases). The TCR comes from a human donor with acute or convalescent COVID-19. The donor label of this sample is uncertain. The CDR3 sequence: CATSDFGGAYNEQFF. In DNA, the CDR3 is TGTGCCACCAGTGATTTCGGCGGGGCCTACAATGAGCAGTTCTTC.